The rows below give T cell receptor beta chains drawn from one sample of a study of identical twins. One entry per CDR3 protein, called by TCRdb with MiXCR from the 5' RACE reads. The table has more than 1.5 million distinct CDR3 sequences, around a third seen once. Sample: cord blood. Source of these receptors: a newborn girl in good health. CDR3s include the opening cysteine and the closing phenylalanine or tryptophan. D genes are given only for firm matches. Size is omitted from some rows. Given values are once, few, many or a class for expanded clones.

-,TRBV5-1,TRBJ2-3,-,CASSLGLGESTDTQYF,TGCGCCAGCAGCTTGGGGCTGGGAGAGAGCACAGATACGCAGTATTTT
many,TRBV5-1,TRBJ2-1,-,CASSFQRNEQFF,TGCGCCAGCAGCTTCCAGCGGAATGAGCAGTTCTTC
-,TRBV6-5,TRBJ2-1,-,CASSYSSGITYNEQFF,TGTGCCAGCAGTTACTCATCGGGGATAACCTACAATGAGCAGTTCTTC
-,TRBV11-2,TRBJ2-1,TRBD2,CASSPRGLAGESYNEQFF,TGTGCCAGCAGCCCCAGGGGACTAGCGGGGGAATCCTACAATGAGCAGTTCTTC
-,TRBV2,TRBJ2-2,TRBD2,CAISTGTSVGELFF,TGTGCCATCTCTACCGGGACTAGCGTCGGGGAGCTGTTTTTT
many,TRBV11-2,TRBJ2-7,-,CASSLVGGPYEQYF,TGTGCCAGCAGCTTAGTCGGGGGGCCCTACGAGCAGTACTTC
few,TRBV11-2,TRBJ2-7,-,CASSSPRKAYEQYF,TGTGCCAGCAGCTCTCCGAGGAAAGCCTACGAGCAGTACTTC
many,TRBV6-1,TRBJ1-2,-,CASSEGTLYGYTF,TGTGCCAGCAGTGAAGGGACCTTATATGGCTACACCTTC
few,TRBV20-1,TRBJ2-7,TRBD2,CSASPPAGDRATPYEQYF,TGCAGTGCTTCCCCCCCAGCGGGGGACCGGGCGACGCCCTACGAGCAGTACTTC
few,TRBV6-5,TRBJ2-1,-,CASSYTSYSSYNEQFF,TGTGCCAGCAGTTACACCTCCTATAGCTCCTACAATGAGCAGTTCTTC
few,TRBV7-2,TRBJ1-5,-,CASSLASGYQPQHF,TGTGCCAGCAGCTTAGCGAGTGGTTATCAGCCCCAGCATTTT
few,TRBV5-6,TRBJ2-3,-,CASSLAPSGDTDTQYF,TGTGCCAGCAGCTTGGCCCCCTCAGGGGACACAGATACGCAGTATTTT
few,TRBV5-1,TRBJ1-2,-,CASSTGGRYGYTF,TGCGCCAGCAGTACCGGCGGCCGCTATGGCTACACCTTC
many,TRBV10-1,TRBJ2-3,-,CASSGGTSGTDTQYF,TGCGCCAGCAGTGGGGGCACTTCGGGCACAGATACGCAGTATTTT
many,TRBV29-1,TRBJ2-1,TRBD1,CSVRPDFFRGTGDHNEQFF,TGCAGCGTCCGGCCCGATTTCTTCCGCGGGACAGGGGACCACAATGAGCAGTTCTTC
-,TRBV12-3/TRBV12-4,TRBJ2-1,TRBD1,CASSFLTGERFF,TGTGCCAGCAGTTTCCTGACAGGGGAAAGGTTCTTC
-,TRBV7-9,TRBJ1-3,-,CASSLDSGSSGNTIYF,TGTGCCAGCAGCTTAGACTCAGGGAGCTCTGGAAACACCATATATTTT
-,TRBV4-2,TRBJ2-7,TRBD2,CASSQEPSGVVLSYEQYF,TGTGCCAGCAGCCAAGAGCCTAGCGGGGTGGTCCTTTCCTACGAGCAGTACTTC
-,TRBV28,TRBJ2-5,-,CATATNPNFRETQYF,TGTGCCACCGCGACGAACCCAAACTTCCGGGAGACCCAGTACTTC
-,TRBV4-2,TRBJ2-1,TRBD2,CASSQGTSAGRETQFF,TGTGCCAGCAGCCAAGGGACTAGCGCGGGAAGGGAGACCCAGTTCTTC
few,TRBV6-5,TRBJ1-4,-,CASSSGPTNEKLFF,TGTGCCAGCAGTTCCGGACCAACTAATGAAAAACTGTTTTTT
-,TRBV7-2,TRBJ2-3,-,CASSLRWREENTQYF,TGTGCCAGCAGCTTAAGGTGGAGGGAGGAAAATACGCAGTATTTT
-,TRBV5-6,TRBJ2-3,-,CASSLSRIVDTQYF,TGTGCCAGCAGCTTAAGTAGAATTGTAGATACGCAGTATTTT
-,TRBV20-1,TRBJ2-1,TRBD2,CSAWTSGRWNEHFF,TGCAGTGCCTGGACTAGCGGGAGATGGAATGAGCACTTCTTC
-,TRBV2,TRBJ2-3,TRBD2,CASSDAAGGLPDTQYF,TGTGCCAGCAGTGACGCAGCGGGGGGGCTACCAGATACGCAGTATTTT
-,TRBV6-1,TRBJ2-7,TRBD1,CASSDPGTGPYEQYF,TGTGCCAGCAGTGATCCCGGGACAGGCCCCTACGAGCAGTACTTC
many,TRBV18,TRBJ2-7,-,CASSEGASSYEQYF,TGTGCCAGCTCTGAGGGAGCAAGCTCCTACGAGCAGTACTTC
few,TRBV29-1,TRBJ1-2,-,CSVGLGTSYGYTF,TGCAGCGTTGGTCTCGGCACCTCCTATGGCTACACCTTC
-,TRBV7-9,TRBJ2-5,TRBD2,CASTRTSGNYNEQYF,TGTGCCAGCACCCGGACTAGCGGGAACTACAATGAGCAGTACTTC
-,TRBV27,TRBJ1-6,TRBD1,CASSFMDRGNSPPHF,TGTGCCAGCAGTTTTATGGACAGGGGGAATTCACCCCCCCACTTT
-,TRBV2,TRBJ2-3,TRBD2,CASSLEAGRPDTQYF,TGTGCCAGCTCTCTGGAAGCGGGGAGACCAGATACGCAGTATTTT
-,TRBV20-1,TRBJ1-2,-,CSARDPGAIYGYTF,TGCAGTGCTAGAGATCCCGGGGCCATCTATGGCTACACCTTC
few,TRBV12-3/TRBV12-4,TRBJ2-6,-,CASTRDGWSGANVLTF,TGTGCCAGCACCAGAGATGGCTGGTCTGGGGCCAACGTCCTGACTTTC
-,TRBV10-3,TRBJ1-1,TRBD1,CAISEKQGSVYTEAFF,TGTGCCATCAGTGAGAAACAGGGGTCGGTCTACACTGAAGCTTTCTTT
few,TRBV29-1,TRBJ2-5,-,CSVDFEEWETQYF,TGCAGCGTTGATTTCGAGGAGTGGGAGACCCAGTACTTC
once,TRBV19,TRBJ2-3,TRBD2,CASSPRRASGGVTDTQYF,TGTGCCAGTAGTCCACGTCGAGCTAGCGGGGGTGTCACAGATACGCAGTATTTT
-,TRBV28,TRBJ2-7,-,CATKREWQSPYEQYF,TGTGCCACCAAAAGGGAGTGGCAATCCCCCTACGAGCAGTACTTC
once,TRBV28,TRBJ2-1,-,CASGGGGAQQFF,TGTGCCAGCGGGGGTGGCGGGGCCCAGCAGTTCTTC
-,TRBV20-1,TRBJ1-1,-,CSAPGHLSEAFF,TGCAGTGCCCCGGGACACCTGAGTGAAGCTTTCTTT
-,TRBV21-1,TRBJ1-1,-,CASSKSINRAFF,TGTGCCAGCAGCAAAAGTATCAACCGAGCTTTCTTT
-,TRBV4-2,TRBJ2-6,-,CASSQEPTRGGGRANVLTF,TGTGCCAGCAGCCAAGAGCCGACAAGGGGGGGCGGTCGGGCCAACGTCCTGACTTTC
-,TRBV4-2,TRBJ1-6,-,CASSQAPSSPLHF,TGTGCCAGCAGCCAAGCCCCATCTTCACCCCTCCACTTT
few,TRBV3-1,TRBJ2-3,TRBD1,CASSQRDRESDTQYF,TGTGCCAGCAGCCAGAGGGACAGGGAATCAGATACGCAGTATTTT
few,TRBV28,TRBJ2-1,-,CASRYLSRFFSYNEQFF,TGTGCCAGCAGGTACCTCTCTAGGTTCTTTTCCTACAATGAGCAGTTCTTC
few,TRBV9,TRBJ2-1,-,CASSAEDEQFF,TGTGCCAGCAGCGCGGAGGATGAGCAGTTCTTC
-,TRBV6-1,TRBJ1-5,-,CASDQPQHF,TGTGCCAGCGATCAGCCCCAGCATTTT
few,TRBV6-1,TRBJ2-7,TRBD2,CASSFGTSRAFYEQYF,TGTGCCAGCAGCTTCGGGACTAGTCGAGCGTTTTACGAGCAGTACTTC
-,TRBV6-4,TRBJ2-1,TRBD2,CASIRLGLARNEQFF,TGTGCCAGCATTCGATTAGGACTAGCTCGAAATGAGCAGTTCTTC
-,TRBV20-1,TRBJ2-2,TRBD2,CSARATSGLNGELFF,TGCAGTGCTAGAGCTACTAGCGGGCTCAACGGGGAGCTGTTTTTT
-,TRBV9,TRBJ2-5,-,CASSALIGYSGNEQYF,TGTGCCAGCAGCGCGCTTATTGGGTACTCAGGCAATGAGCAGTACTTC
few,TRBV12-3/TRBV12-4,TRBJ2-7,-,CASSFPVSYEQYF,TGTGCCAGCAGTTTCCCAGTTTCCTACGAGCAGTACTTC
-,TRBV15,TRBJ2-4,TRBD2,CATSRGTRVHQNIQYF,TGTGCCACCAGCAGAGGGACTAGGGTTCATCAAAACATTCAGTACTTC
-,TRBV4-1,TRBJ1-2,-,CASSPPGRRGGYTF,TGCGCCAGCAGCCCTCCGGGACGTCGGGGAGGCTACACCTTC
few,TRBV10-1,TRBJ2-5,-,CASSESRGAHQETQYF,TGCGCCAGCAGTGAGTCAAGAGGGGCGCACCAAGAGACCCAGTACTTC
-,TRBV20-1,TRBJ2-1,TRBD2,CSARDRLAAYNEQFF,TGCAGTGCTAGAGACCGACTAGCGGCATATAATGAGCAGTTCTTC
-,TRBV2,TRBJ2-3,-,CASKGPTHRTLTTDTRYF,TGTGCCAGCAAAGGGCCTACTCACCGCACACTCACCACAGATACGCGGTATTTT
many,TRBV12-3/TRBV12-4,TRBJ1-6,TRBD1,CASSLTGRNSPLHF,TGTGCCAGCAGCTTGACAGGGAGGAATTCACCCCTCCACTTT